The 9 T cell receptor beta chains in this list originate from one sample, sequenced in a study of regulatory T cells in long-lasting Graves disease. TCRdb reprocessed the reads with MiXCR, giving one entry per CDR3 protein. Altogether over 1,000 distinct CDR3 sequences are present, 89% being singletons, with the ten largest covering approximately 7.5%. Making the TCR library involved RNA that had been extracted from PBMCs. Specimen: peripheral blood mononuclear cells (PBMCs), collected with antithyroid drug treatment, in newly diagnosed or persistent Graves disease (not recorded which). The origin of the receptors is a woman younger than 45 with Graves disease.

The chain uses TRBV11-1 and TRBJ1-4; D is unclear. CDR1 SGHAT and CDR2 FQDESV come from the germline V gene (reference sequence). This CDR3 is built from 12 residues. Between the trimmed V and J ends, which lost 1 base and 7 bases, there was a span of 4 bases. In DNA, the CDR3 is TGTGCCAGCAGCTTAGTGGGTGAAAAACTGTTTTTT. Translated: CASSLVGEKLFF.

CDR3 loop: CASSLRFLGVTEAFF. The CDR3 DNA reads TGTGCCAGCAGCTTACGGTTTTTGGGGGTGACTGAAGCTTTCTTT. The chain joins TRBV11-2 to TRBJ1-1; possible D gene TRBD1, 5 bases. CDR3 length equals 15 residues. V was cut by 2 bases and J by 5 bases, with 15 bases left in between. Germline V lookup: CDR1 SGHAT, CDR2 FQNNGV.

The chain has TRBV27 and TRBJ2-7; TRBD1 is a possible D gene (5 bases). The germline gives CDR1 MNHEY, CDR2 SMNVEV (reference sequence). V gave up 4 bases and J gave up 5 bases, with 18 bases separating them. This CDR3 is 15 amino acids long. The chain's CDR3 is CASSSLFWGRDEQYF. Written as DNA, the CDR3 is TGTGCCAGCAGTTCTCTATTCTGGGGCCGAGACGAGCAGTACTTC.

The chain combines TRBV7-2 with TRBJ2-5; 9 bases are a match to TRBD1. V gave up 8 bases and J gave up 2 bases; unmatched junction bases: 6. The CDR3 totals 14 residues. The germline V gene has CDR1 SGHTA and CDR2 FQGNSA. This CDR3 is CASGEQGAQETQYF. DNA for the CDR3: TGTGCCAGCGGTGAACAGGGGGCACAAGAGACCCAGTACTTC.

This chain links TRBV6-2 or TRBV6-3 with TRBJ2-3; tentative D call: TRBD1 (6 bases). Trimming removed 7 bases from V and 2 bases from J, with 19 bases in between. Looked up from germline, CDR1 is MNHEY and CDR2 is SVGEGT. This CDR3 comprises 16 residues. DNA for the CDR3: TGTGCCAGCACATACCAAGGGGGTATGCCCACAGATACGCAGTATTTT. Protein: CASTYQGGMPTDTQYF.

The V gene is TRBV3-1, the J gene TRBJ2-1; the match to TRBD1 covers 7 bases. The trim removed 4 bases at V and 4 bases at J, leaving 7 bases unmatched. CDR1 and CDR2 from the germline V gene are LGHDT and YNNKEL (reference sequence). This CDR3 contains 15 residues. CDR3: CASSPPGQIYNEQFF. The CDR3 region has the DNA TGTGCCAGCAGCCCGCCGGGACAGATATACAATGAGCAGTTCTTC.

The V and J genes are TRBV29-1 and TRBJ2-7; D unclear. The CDR3 has 11 residues. Germline assignment: CDR1 SQVTM and CDR2 ANQGSEA. V dropped 5 bases and J dropped 4 bases, with 9 bases sitting between them. The CDR3 loop reads CSVNDRYEQYF. DNA for the CDR3: TGCAGCGTTAATGATCGATACGAGCAGTACTTC.

This clonotype was detected once. The CDR3 DNA reads as TGCAGTGCCTTACGGGCGGACGTTAATGAGCAGTTCTTC. It translates to CSALRADVNEQFF. This chain uses TRBV20-1 with TRBJ2-1, with D unresolved. This CDR3 spans 13 amino acids. Trimming cost V 6 bases and J 7 bases, with 16 bases left between them. Germline CDR1 is DFQATT and CDR2 is SNEGSKA (reference sequence).

The count of this clonotype is one. The genes are TRBV5-4 and TRBJ2-1; the match to TRBD2 covers 8 bases. V gave up 0 bases and J gave up 3 bases; unmatched junction bases: 5. CDR3 length: 16 amino acids. Per the germline V gene, CDR1 is SGHNT and CDR2 is YYREEE (reference sequence). For the CDR3, the DNA is TGTGCCAGCAGCTTGGCCGGAAGCGGGGGCTACAATGAGCAGTTCTTC. Translation: CASSLAGSGGYNEQFF.